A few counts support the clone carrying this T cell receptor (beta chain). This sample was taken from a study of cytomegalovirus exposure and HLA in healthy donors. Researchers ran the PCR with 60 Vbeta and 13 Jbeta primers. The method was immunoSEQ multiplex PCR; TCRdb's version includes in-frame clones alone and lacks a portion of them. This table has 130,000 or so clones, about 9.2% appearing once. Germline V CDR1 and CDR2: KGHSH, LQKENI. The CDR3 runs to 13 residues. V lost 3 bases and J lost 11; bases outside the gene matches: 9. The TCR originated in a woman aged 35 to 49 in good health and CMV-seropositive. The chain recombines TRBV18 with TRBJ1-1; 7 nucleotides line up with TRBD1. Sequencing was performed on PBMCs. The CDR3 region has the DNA TGTGCCAGCTCACCGGGACAGACAGTCTTGGCTTTCTTT. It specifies CASSPGQTVLAFF.